This TCR beta chain originates from a study of CD8+CD57+ T cells in acquired aplastic anemia (dated 2018 in TCRdb). About the study as a whole: On average, sorted CD4+ and CD8+ cells yielded around 3.5 ug of extracted DNA, with a range of roughly 0.18 to 27.4 ug. A CD8+CD57+ expansion meant a frequency higher than the mean frequency seen in healthy subjects. The full study reports these points: CD8+ Simpson's diversity did not differ significantly between patients and healthy controls (P=0.060). Fewer than 30 CD8+ CDR3 sequences were found in both patients and controls but appeared to be highly expressed in patients and within the immunodominant clones of the patients.

Points on this clonotype: Its specific antigen is unknown. A junction boundary mismatches the germline segment, possibly from a read error.

Flow cytometry had shown CD8+CD57+ cell expansion in the patients selected for sequencing. All patients had severe acquired aplastic anemia diagnosed by International Study of Aplastic Anemia and Agranulocytosis and Camitta criteria. At the time blood was sampled, none of the patients had received any therapy. The study deep-sequenced TCR repertoires of sorted CD4+ and CD8+ blood T cells from severe aplastic anemia patients and healthy subjects. Patients were enrolled under clinicaltrials.gov protocols 00001620, 01623167, 00001397, 00071045, 00081523 and 00961064 in the USA. Ficoll-Paque density gradient centrifugation was used to isolate peripheral blood mononuclear cells. Before DNA extraction, CD4+ and CD8+ T cells were sorted with FACS or magnetic beads. Genomic DNA was used as template for profiling of TCR beta VDJ combinations and CDR3 sequences. An Illumina HiSeq 2000 was the platform used for TCR repertoire sequencing. Concerning the study's data processing: TRBV/TRBJ rearrangement plots, CDR3 size and DJ length profiles, and Simpson's diversity index were used to assess repertoires. The most abundant DNA sequence in the deep sequencing data was defined as the immunodominant clone. CDR3 amino acid sequences were screened for sharing across subjects and were compared with published repertoires and the VDJdb database. TCRdb trimmed the raw reads at Q25, called clones with MiXCR and kept productive beta chains. Each CDR3 protein appears once, grouped with its most common genes and DNA. In this record, the V and J calls reflect TCRdb's handling and not the investigators' own analysis. For this sample there are roughly 180,000 distinct CDR3 sequences; about 60% appear just once. Under 55% of the sample comes from the top ten.

Spanning cysteine to phenylalanine, the CDR3 consists of 15 amino acids. Only the CDR3 DNA is retained, 45 bases long and in frame from the first base. CDR1 DFQATT and CDR2 SNEGSKA were looked up in the germline V gene (reference sequence). The sequence was collected from a human donor with aplastic anemia. Sequencing input: sorted CD4+, CD8+, or CD8+CD57+ T cells (not recorded which) from PBMCs. The rearrangement combines TRBV20-1 with TRBJ2-7; TRBD1 agrees with 9 junctional bases. The CDR3 protein is CSAITTGGDSYERYF. The sequence in DNA is TGCAGTGCCATCACAACAGGGGGCGACTCCTACGAGCGGTACTTC.